This paragraph reports one TCR beta chain. What it binds is unknown. Noted time point: 2014-2015 season, pre-vaccination. Community-dwelling subjects without influenza vaccination in the prior 6 months were enrolled. This entry belongs to a study of follicular helper T cells after annual influenza vaccination. Some clones are missing from TCRdb's copy, which holds only in-frame ones; the method was immunoSEQ multiplex PCR. The sample yields 27,000 or so clones, more than 80% seen once. Overall study results and limits: Day 7 ICOS+CD38+ clones later appeared mostly in ICOS-CD38- cTfh. Successive annual vaccinations recalled a recurrent oligoclonal ICOS+CD38+ cTfh response with influenza-specific clonotypes.

Trimming took 6 bases from V and 7 from J, leaving 15 bases between them. The CDR3 contains 13 residues. Per germline, CDR1 MDHEN and CDR2 SYDVKM. The sequences come from CXCR5+ CD38- circulating T follicular helper cells from blood, collected on the day of influenza vaccination. Subset specified: circulating Tfh, non-naive CD4+CXCR5+PD-1+ (ICOS+CD38+ or ICOS-CD38-). The V gene is TRBV28, the J gene TRBJ1-1, with D uncertain. The sequence came from an adult who received the influenza vaccine. The CDR3 nucleotides read TGTGCCAGCAGGGGGTCTCCCGGGGATGAAGCTTTCTTT. Its translation is CASRGSPGDEAFF.